Listed below are T cell receptor beta chains from one sample, sequenced in a study of T cell responses to AZD1222 COVID-19 vaccine. The table came from immunoSEQ multiplex PCR; TCRdb's copy has only in-frame clones and leaves some out. The sample lists approximately 190,000 clones; approximately 92% were seen once. Here the sequenced sample was peripheral blood, taken on day 0 of AZD1222 vaccination. The source is an adult in good health. The CDR3 runs from the conserved cysteine through the conserved F or W. Each record gives: clone size, D gene, J gene, V gene, CDR3 DNA, CDR3 protein. A D gene is named only where the DNA matches it firmly. Some rows have no size entry. The others give once, few or many, or a class for an expanded clone.

NA,TRBD1,TRBJ1-2,TRBV5-4,TGTGCCAGCAGCTTGGGGGACAGGGGGCGCAACTATGGCTACACCTTC,CASSLGDRGRNYGYTF
NA,NA,TRBJ1-1,TRBV30,TGTGCCTGGAGGTGGGCGGACACTGAAGCTTTCTTT,CAWRWADTEAFF
NA,NA,TRBJ2-7,TRBV25-1,TGTGCCAGCAGTGAAACACTCCAGGGCCACCTCGGTCGGGAGCAGTACTTC,CASSETLQGHLGREQYF
NA,TRBD1,TRBJ1-2,TRBV9,TGTGCCAGCAGCGTTGGGACAGCCTATGGCTACACCTTC,CASSVGTAYGYTF
NA,TRBD1,TRBJ2-1,TRBV2,TGTGCCAGCAACATGGACAGGGGGGGTGAGCAGTTCTTC,CASNMDRGGEQFF
NA,NA,TRBJ1-1,TRBV3-1/TRBV3-2,TGTGCCAGCAGCCAAAGGGGAATTACTGAAGCTTTCTTT,CASSQRGITEAFF
NA,TRBD1,TRBJ2-3,TRBV28,TGTGCCATCCTTAACGGACAGGGGACAGATACGCAGTATTTT,CAILNGQGTDTQYF
NA,TRBD2,TRBJ2-3,TRBV4-3,TGCGCCAGCAGCCAGGGAAAGCGGGGGGGCATGACAGATACGCAGTATTTT,CASSQGKRGGMTDTQYF
few,NA,TRBJ2-3,TRBV5-1,TGCGCCAGCAGCGCTACTCCAGGGGATGCAGATACGCAGTATTTT,CASSATPGDADTQYF
NA,NA,TRBJ1-1,TRBV27,TGTGCCAGCAGCCGCAGTACCCCAAACACTGAAGCTTTCTTT,CASSRSTPNTEAFF
NA,NA,TRBJ2-3,TRBV16,TGTGCCAGCAGCCCCGCAGCGGATACGCAGTATTTT,CASSPAADTQYF
NA,NA,TRBJ2-6,TRBV23-1,TGCGCCAGCATCAAACGGGGGCAGGGGAGGCTGTTCTCTGGGGCCAACGTCCTGACTTTC,CASIKRGQGRLFSGANVLTF
NA,TRBD1,TRBJ2-7,TRBV5-5,TGTGCCAGCAGCGGGGGGGACAGGGGAGTGTACGAGCAGTACTTC,CASSGGDRGVYEQYF
NA,NA,TRBJ2-7,TRBV6-1,TGTGCCAGCAGTGAAGCGCTTAACTACGAGCAGTACTTC,CASSEALNYEQYF
NA,TRBD1,TRBJ1-5,TRBV7-2,TGTGCCAGCAGCTCCAGGGGGCAGCCCCAGCATTTT,CASSSRGQPQHF
NA,TRBD1,TRBJ1-6,TRBV5-4,TGTGCCAGCAGCCCACGGGACAGGATTAATTCACCCCTCCACTTT,CASSPRDRINSPLHF
NA,NA,TRBJ2-3,TRBV4-2,TGTGCCAGCAGCCAAGATTTGGCAACCACAGATACGCAGTATTTT,CASSQDLATTDTQYF
NA,NA,TRBJ2-6,TRBV27,TGTGCCAGCAGTTTATCGGACGGGAACTCTGGGGCCAACGTCCTGACTTTC,CASSLSDGNSGANVLTF
NA,NA,TRBJ2-1,TRBV5-4,TGTGCCAGCAGCTTGGTAGGAGAAAATGAGCAGTTCTTC,CASSLVGENEQFF
NA,TRBD1,TRBJ1-2,TRBV28,TGTGCCAGCAGCCAGGGGACAGCCTATGGCTACACCTTC,CASSQGTAYGYTF
NA,TRBD1,TRBJ2-7,TRBV18,TGTGCCAGCTCACCAATGGGACAGGGGGAGCAGTACTTC,CASSPMGQGEQYF
once,TRBD2,TRBJ2-5,TRBV7-2,TGTGCCAGCAGCTTAGGCCCTAGCGGGGGGCGAAAGACCCAGTACTTC,CASSLGPSGGRKTQYF
NA,NA,TRBJ1-6,TRBV6-1,TGTGCCAGCAGTGAAGAGGGCACGGTCAGCTCCTATAATTCACCCCTCCACTTT,CASSEEGTVSSYNSPLHF
NA,TRBD2,TRBJ2-7,TRBV2,TGTGCCAGCAGTGAAAGTTCTAGCGGGAGCTCCTACGAGCAGTACTTC,CASSESSSGSSYEQYF
NA,NA,TRBJ1-5,TRBV3-1/TRBV3-2,TGTGCCAGCAGCCAAGATCAGGTTAGCAATCAGCCCCAGCATTTT,CASSQDQVSNQPQHF
NA,NA,TRBJ1-3,TRBV4-1,TGCGCCAGCAGCCAAGAACAAGTCTCTGGAAACACCATATATTTT,CASSQEQVSGNTIYF
NA,NA,TRBJ2-1,TRBV16,TGTGCCAGCAGCCCGACACAAGAATTGAGGAATGAGCAGTTCTTC,CASSPTQELRNEQFF
NA,NA,TRBJ1-1,TRBV18,TGTGCCAGCTCACCCCTTGGGGGGAACACTGAAGCTTTCTTT,CASSPLGGNTEAFF
NA,NA,TRBJ1-6,TRBV5-1,TGCGCCAGCAGCTTGAAAGTTGGGCGGTCTAATTCACCCCTCCACTTT,CASSLKVGRSNSPLHF
NA,TRBD2,TRBJ2-1,TRBV7-9,TGTGCCAGCAGCCCCACCCGGCGGGGGTTTAACAATGAGCAGTTCTTC,CASSPTRRGFNNEQFF
NA,TRBD1,TRBJ1-2,TRBV19,TGTGCCAGTAGCATCGACAGGGGATATGGCTACACCTTC,CASSIDRGYGYTF
NA,TRBD1,TRBJ1-2,TRBV4-1,TGCGCCAGCAGCCCCGGGACAGCAACAAACTATGGCTACACCTTC,CASSPGTATNYGYTF
NA,TRBD1,TRBJ1-2,TRBV4-1,TGCGCCAGCAGCCAAGATGGCCAGGGGGACTATGGCTACACCTTC,CASSQDGQGDYGYTF
once,TRBD1,TRBJ1-5,TRBV19,TGTGCCAGTACTACTCCCCAGGGGGCGAATCAGCCCCAGCATTTT,CASTTPQGANQPQHF
NA,NA,TRBJ1-2,TRBV5-6,TGTGCCAGCAGCTTGGGGCAGGAAAACTATGGCTACACCTTC,CASSLGQENYGYTF
NA,NA,TRBJ1-5,TRBV28,TGTGCCAGCAGTCAACCGGGGCAGCCCCAGCATTTT,CASSQPGQPQHF
NA,TRBD1,TRBJ2-2,TRBV7-9,TGTGCCGGGACAGAAAACACCGGGGAGCTGTTTTTT,CAGTENTGELFF
NA,TRBD1,TRBJ1-1,TRBV7-8,TGTGCCAGCAGCTACCGGACAGGGGGGTTGACTGAAGCTTTCTTT,CASSYRTGGLTEAFF
NA,NA,TRBJ1-4,TRBV21-1,TGTGCCAGCAGCAAAGGGTATCGGTCCAATGAAAAACTGTTTTTT,CASSKGYRSNEKLFF
NA,NA,TRBJ1-1,TRBV5-3,TGTGCCAGAAGCTTGGCCAATAGGGGAAGAGGTGACACTGAAGCTTTCTTT,CARSLANRGRGDTEAFF
NA,TRBD1,TRBJ1-5,TRBV6-5,TGTGCCAGCAGCCAGTTGGGACAGGGCAATCAGCCCCAGCATTTT,CASSQLGQGNQPQHF
NA,TRBD1,TRBJ1-1,TRBV7-2,TGTGCCAGCAGCCCAGGACAGGGACGCACCACTGAAGCTTTCTTT,CASSPGQGRTTEAFF
NA,TRBD2,TRBJ2-3,TRBV9,TGTGCCAGCGGGGACTACACAGATACGCAGTATTTT,CASGDYTDTQYF
once,NA,TRBJ1-2,TRBV12-3/TRBV12-4,TGTGCCAGCAGCCCCGCGGAGGTCTATGGCTACACCTTC,CASSPAEVYGYTF
once,TRBD1,TRBJ1-2,TRBV2,TGTGCCAGCAGGTCTCTACAGGGGATGGGCTATGGCTACACCTTC,CASRSLQGMGYGYTF
NA,NA,TRBJ1-5,TRBV15,TGTGCCACCAGCAGAGATCCGGATCAGCCCCAGCATTTT,CATSRDPDQPQHF
NA,TRBD1,TRBJ2-7,TRBV29-1,TGCAGCTTTGGACAGGGCTACGAGCAGTACTTC,CSFGQGYEQYF
NA,NA,TRBJ1-5,TRBV6-5,TGTGCCAGCAGTTACGGAGGGGGGAACAATCAGCCCCAGCATTTT,CASSYGGGNNQPQHF
few,NA,TRBJ2-5,TRBV7-9,TGTGCCTCCCGCAGGGGAGGGGAAGAGACCCAGTACTTC,CASRRGGEETQYF
NA,TRBD2,TRBJ2-1,TRBV7-6,TGTGCCAGCAGCTCCGGTAGCGGGGGGGCCTTTGAGCAGTTCTTC,CASSSGSGGAFEQFF
NA,NA,TRBJ1-2,TRBV25-1,TGTGCCAGCAGTGACGTCGGGGTCTATGGCTACACCTTC,CASSDVGVYGYTF
NA,NA,TRBJ2-7,TRBV7-2,TGTGCCAGCAGCTTAGTGGCGCAGGGAACGGGAGAGCAGTACTTC,CASSLVAQGTGEQYF
NA,NA,TRBJ2-7,TRBV30,TGTGCCTGGAGCCCACAAGGGGCCTACGAGCAGTACTTC,CAWSPQGAYEQYF
NA,TRBD1,TRBJ1-6,TRBV12-5,TGTGCTAGTGGTTTGGTTAGAGGACAGGGCGTTACACCCCTCCACTTT,CASGLVRGQGVTPLHF
NA,NA,TRBJ1-1,TRBV30,TGTGCCTGGAGTGTACCCCTAAACACTGAAGCTTTCTTT,CAWSVPLNTEAFF
NA,NA,TRBJ2-5,TRBV12-5,TGTGCTAGTGGTTTGGGTGCGGGGGAGACCCAGTACTTC,CASGLGAGETQYF
NA,TRBD2,TRBJ2-7,TRBV4-1,TGCGCCAGCAGCCAAGAACTAGCGAGGGGCCCGTACGAGCAGTACTTC,CASSQELARGPYEQYF
NA,NA,TRBJ1-2,TRBV6-6,TGTGCCAGCAGTTCCTCGAGAGTGAAAAACTATGGCTACACCTTC,CASSSSRVKNYGYTF
NA,TRBD1,TRBJ2-7,TRBV5-4,TGTGCCAGCAGCTTCCGGGACAGGGCCTACGAGCAGTACTTC,CASSFRDRAYEQYF